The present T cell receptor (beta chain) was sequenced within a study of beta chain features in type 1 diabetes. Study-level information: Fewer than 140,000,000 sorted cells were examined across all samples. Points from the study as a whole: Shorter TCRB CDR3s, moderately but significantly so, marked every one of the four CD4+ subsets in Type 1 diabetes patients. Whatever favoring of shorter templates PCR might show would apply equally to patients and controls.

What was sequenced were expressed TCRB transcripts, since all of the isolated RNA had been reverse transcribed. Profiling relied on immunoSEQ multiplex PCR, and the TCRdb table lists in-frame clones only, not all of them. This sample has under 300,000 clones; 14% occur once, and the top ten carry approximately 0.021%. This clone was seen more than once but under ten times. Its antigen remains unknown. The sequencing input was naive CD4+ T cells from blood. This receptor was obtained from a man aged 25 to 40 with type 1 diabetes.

The CDR3 nucleotides read TGTGCCAGCAGCTCGGGACAGACCTTCAACTATGGCTACACCTTC. This codes for CASSSGQTFNYGYTF. The chain has TRBV5-4 and TRBJ1-2, with 7 bases identical to TRBD1. The CDR3 length is 15 residues. V gave up 3 bases and J gave up 2 bases; unmatched junction bases: 7. Per the germline V gene, CDR1 is SGHNT and CDR2 is YYREEE (reference sequence).